Below, 26 T cell receptor beta chains from the same sample are listed, as sequenced in a study of lymphopenia after photon versus proton radiotherapy. Only in-frame clones appear in the TCRdb table, and some are missing; sequencing was by immunoSEQ multiplex PCR. The sample records around 24,000 clones, around 83% being singletons. This specimen was peripheral blood, taken from a patient treated with photon-based radiotherapy. Receptors originate from a man aged 30 to 45 with gastric cancer.

This rearrangement joins TRBV11-3 to TRBJ2-7; possible D gene TRBD1, 6 bases. Germline V CDR1 and CDR2: SGHNT, YENEEA. CDR3 length: 14 residues. Trimming took off 5 bases at V and 2 bases at J, with 13 bases between the two ends. CDR3 amino acids: CASSKQGQTYEQYF. In nucleotides, the CDR3 is TGTGCCAGCAGCAAACAGGGTCAGACCTACGAGCAGTACTTC.

The chain is built from TRBV19 and TRBJ1-1; 7 bases are shared with TRBD1. The CDR3 has 15 residues. Germline lookup yields CDR1 LNHDA and CDR2 SQIVND (reference sequence). V trimming: 3 bases; J trimming: 5 bases; junction bases outside the gene matches: 9. CDR3 in amino acids: CASSIGEGGGTEAFF. As DNA, the CDR3 is TGTGCCAGTAGTATCGGAGAAGGGGGCGGGACTGAAGCTTTCTTT. Full variable domain (outside the CDR3, taken from reference TRBV19 and TRBJ1-1): DGGITQSPKYLFRKEGQNVTLSCEQNLNHDAMYWYRQDPGQGLRLIYYSQIVNDFQKGDIAEGYSVSREKKESFPLTVTSAQKNPTAFYLCASSIGEGGGTEAFFGQGTRLTVV.

The chain is built from TRBV4-2 and TRBJ1-2; TRBD1 matches 11 bases. V lost 2 bases and J lost 8; bases outside the gene matches: 4. The CDR3 has 14 amino acids. The germline gives CDR1 LGHNA, CDR2 YNFKEQ. The CDR3 DNA reads TGTGCCAGCAGCCAAAGTGGGACAGGGGGAGGCTACACCTTC. Protein product: CASSQSGTGGGYTF.

The V and J genes are TRBV12-5 and TRBJ1-6; the D gene is possibly TRBD1 (5 bases). V lost 2 bases and J lost 10, with 12 bases in between. Per the germline V gene, CDR1 is LGHNT and CDR2 is FRNRAP. This CDR3 is 14 amino acids long. As DNA, the CDR3 is TGTGCTAGTGGTTTGCAAGGGGCGGCGTCACCCCTCCACTTT. Protein sequence: CASGLQGAASPLHF.

The chain couples TRBV7-9 to TRBJ1-2, with a possible D match to TRBD1 (5 bases). The CDR3 contains 13 residues. The V end was cut by 5 bases, the J end by 6 bases, with 13 bases between. CDR1 SEHNR and CDR2 FQNEAQ come from the germline V gene (reference sequence). The CDR3 DNA is TGTGCCAGCAGCCGCTTGCTCAGGGATGGCTACACCTTC. Its protein is CASSRLLRDGYTF.

This clone appeared a single time. The chain has TRBV7-8 and TRBJ1-1, with D perhaps matching TRBD1 (5 bases). Trimming cost V 5 bases and J 3 bases, with 13 bases left between them. The germline CDR1 and CDR2 sequences are SGHVS and FQNEAQ. The CDR3 sequence is 14 residues long. The CDR3 DNA follows: TGTGCCAGCAGCCTAATGTGGGGGGACACTGAAGCTTTCTTT. This translates into CASSLMWGDTEAFF.

V gene TRBV5-1 combines with J gene TRBJ2-4; no firm D call. V gave up 2 bases and J gave up 1 base, with 19 bases separating them. The CDR3 has 18 residues. In germline, CDR1 is SGHRS, CDR2 YFSETQ. CDR3 sequence reads: CASSLEPPRALAKNIQYF. The CDR3 DNA sequence: TGCGCCAGCAGCTTAGAACCCCCTCGGGCTCTCGCCAAAAACATTCAGTACTTC. Looking up the rest from reference TRBV5-1 and TRBJ2-4 gives the full variable domain: KAGVTQTPRYLIKTRGQQVTLSCSPISGHRSVSWYQQTPGQGLQFLFEYFSETQRNKGNFPGRFSGRQFSNSRSEMNVSTLELGDSALYLCASSLEPPRALAKNIQYFGAGTRLSVL.

The chain has TRBV5-1 and TRBJ2-2; D is unclear. CDR1 is SGHRS, CDR2 YFSETQ, per germline. The CDR3 has 16 amino acids. The ends were cut back, 1 base at V and 0 bases at J, with 10 bases in the middle. CDR3 DNA sequence: TGCGCCAGCAGCTTGAAAGGTACAGCGAACACCGGGGAGCTGTTTTTT. Translated, it gives CASSLKGTANTGELFF.

The chain combines TRBV11-2 with TRBJ2-7; weak D call: TRBD2 (5 bases). Deletions cut 4 bases from V and 3 bases from J, with 16 bases between. CDR1 and CDR2 (germline): SGHAT, FQNNGV. This CDR3 is built from 15 residues. The DNA of the CDR3 is TGTGCCAGCAGCTCCCTTTACGGGGTGGGCTACGAGCAGTACTTC. Protein product: CASSSLYGVGYEQYF.

This rearrangement joins TRBV2 to TRBJ2-3; D could derive from TRBD1 or TRBD2 (5 bases each). The V gene lost 10 bases and the J gene lost 2 bases, with 16 bases spanning the gap. Germline lookup yields CDR1 SNHLY and CDR2 FYNNEI. The CDR3 extends over 14 amino acids. The CDR3 protein is CATSMGESTDTQYF. The CDR3 bases are TGTGCCACCAGCATGGGGGAGTCCACAGATACGCAGTATTTT.

J is TRBJ2-1 and V is TRBV7-9; 14 bases align to TRBD2. V gave up 4 bases and J gave up 7 bases; unmatched junction bases: 6. Germline V lookup: CDR1 SEHNR, CDR2 FQNEAQ (reference sequence). This CDR3 has 16 residues. The CDR3 is CASSSGTSGSRNEQFF. The CDR3 nucleotides read TGTGCCAGCAGCTCGGGGACTAGCGGGAGTAGAAATGAGCAGTTCTTC.

This sequence joins TRBV5-1 and TRBJ2-5, with 9 bases matching TRBD2. The V and J ends lost 5 bases and 2 bases, in that order; junction bases with no gene match: 7. This CDR3 is 15 amino acids long. Germline V gene lookup returns CDR1 SGHRS and CDR2 YFSETQ. In DNA form, the CDR3 reads TGCGCCAGCAGTCTGCGGGCGGGGGGGCAAGAGACCCAGTACTTC. Encoded protein: CASSLRAGGQETQYF. Variable domain in full (rest from reference TRBV5-1 and TRBJ2-5): KAGVTQTPRYLIKTRGQQVTLSCSPISGHRSVSWYQQTPGQGLQFLFEYFSETQRNKGNFPGRFSGRQFSNSRSEMNVSTLELGDSALYLCASSLRAGGQETQYFGPGTRLLVL.

This clone showed up just once. This CDR3 reads CASSSYGRPNEKLFF. CDR3 DNA: TGTGCCAGTTCCTCATATGGTAGGCCTAATGAAAAACTGTTTTTT. V gene TRBV19 combines with J gene TRBJ1-4; D is uncertain. Germline CDR1 is LNHDA and CDR2 is SQIVND (reference sequence). The V and J ends lost 8 bases and 3 bases respectively, with 16 bases between them. The CDR3 is made up of 15 amino acids.

The chain employs TRBV19 and TRBJ2-1, with D perhaps matching TRBD1 (5 bases). Germline assignment: CDR1 LNHDA and CDR2 SQIVND (reference sequence). The CDR3 contains 16 residues. The V gene lost 7 bases and the J gene lost 4 bases, with 20 bases spanning the gap. In DNA form, the CDR3 reads TGTGCCAGTAAAATAGGGGCCAGTTCGGTGTACAATGAGCAGTTCTTC. Residues: CASKIGASSVYNEQFF.

The chain carries TRBV9 and TRBJ2-1; 7 bases are shared with TRBD2. Germline loops: CDR1 SGDLS, CDR2 YYNGEE. V lost 4 bases, J lost 4 bases, and 8 bases stayed unmatched. CDR3 length equals 15 residues. CDR3 residues: CASSLPSGAYNEQFF. The CDR3 nucleotides read TGTGCCAGCAGCCTTCCTAGCGGAGCTTACAATGAGCAGTTCTTC.

This clone was observed a few times. This chain links TRBV21-1 with TRBJ1-2. TRBV21-1 is assigned pseudogene status. This CDR3 region has 15 residues. The CDR3 DNA reads as TGTGCCAGCAGCAAAGAAAAAGGGAGTAACTATGGCTACACCTTC. It yields the protein CASSKEKGSNYGYTF.

The gene calls are TRBV6-4 and TRBJ1-2, with D possibly matching TRBD1 (6 bases). Per the germline V gene, CDR1 is MRHNA and CDR2 is SNTAGT. The CDR3 totals 15 residues. Trimming left V 2 bases short and J 4 bases short, with 14 bases between. Here the CDR3 reads CASSDDDRIAYGYTF. For the CDR3, the DNA is TGTGCCAGCAGTGACGACGACAGGATAGCCTATGGCTACACCTTC.

The chain has TRBV5-4 and TRBJ2-5, with 7 bases that match TRBD1. The germline V gene has CDR1 SGHNT and CDR2 YYREEE (reference sequence). This CDR3 region has 14 residues. The J segment lost 4 bases and the V segment lost 0 bases, leaving 3 bases of the junction unmatched. The CDR3 nucleotides read TGTGCCAGCAGCTTGGGTACAGGGGCAGAGACCCAGTACTTC. It translates to CASSLGTGAETQYF.

The V call is TRBV6-1, the J call TRBJ2-1; D is possibly TRBD1 or TRBD2 (5 bases each). Germline lookup yields CDR1 MNHNS and CDR2 SASEGT. The CDR3 is made up of 16 amino acids. The germline V and J ends were trimmed by 2 bases and 4 bases, with 15 bases remaining between them. In DNA form, the CDR3 reads TGTGCCAGCAGTGAATGGGGGAGTTTACCTTACAATGAGCAGTTCTTC. Translating gives CASSEWGSLPYNEQFF.

The rearrangement joins TRBV6-6 to TRBJ2-1, with TRBD2 matching 14 bases. Germline V gene data show CDR1 as MNHNY and CDR2 as SVGAGI (reference sequence). V gave up 11 bases and J gave up 7 bases; unmatched junction bases: 7. CDR3 length: 14 residues. CDR3 residues: CASEGTSGSNEQFF. CDR3 nucleotide sequence: TGTGCCTCCGAGGGGACTAGCGGGAGTAATGAGCAGTTCTTC.

Written as DNA, the CDR3 is TGTGCCAGCTCACCAAGGGGACAAAGCTCCTACGAGCAGTACTTC. Protein: CASSPRGQSSYEQYF. The chain is built from TRBV18 and TRBJ2-7; D is possibly TRBD1 (6 bases). Germline assignment: CDR1 KGHSH and CDR2 LQKENI. This CDR3 region has 15 residues. V lost 2 bases and J 0 bases, leaving 11 bases between the germline ends.

CDR3 DNA: TGTGCCAGCCGCCGACTAGCTACCCAAGAGACCCAGTACTTC. The encoded protein is CASRRLATQETQYF. V is TRBV7-9 and J is TRBJ2-5; 7 bases match TRBD2. Germline CDR1 reads SEHNR; CDR2 reads FQNEAQ (reference sequence). Trimming at V came to 8 bases and at J to 1 base, leaving 7 bases not matched to a gene. The CDR3 is made up of 14 amino acids.

The CDR3 DNA follows: TGTGCCAGCAGCTTGGGAGGGGGGAGCGCCTACGAGCAGTACTTC. Protein sequence: CASSLGGGSAYEQYF. V gene TRBV5-5 combines with J gene TRBJ2-7, with D tentatively TRBD1 or TRBD2 (6 bases each). Per the germline V gene, CDR1 is SGHKS and CDR2 is YYEKEE (reference sequence). Trimming removed 0 bases at V and 2 bases at J, with 12 bases between. The CDR3 has 15 residues.

This sequence joins TRBV4-3 and TRBJ2-5; 9 nucleotides agree with TRBD2. V lost 7 bases and J lost 2; bases outside the gene matches: 8. Germline V gene lookup returns CDR1 LGHNA and CDR2 YSLEER. The CDR3 spans 15 residues. The CDR3 spells CASNAKLAGQETQYF. The CDR3 coding sequence is TGCGCCAGCAACGCGAAACTAGCGGGTCAAGAGACCCAGTACTTC.

This rearrangement joins TRBV5-5 to TRBJ1-1; tentative D call: TRBD1 (6 bases). CDR1 and CDR2 from the germline V gene are SGHKS and YYEKEE (reference sequence). V was clipped by 4 bases and J by 0 bases, with 13 bases between them. The CDR3 runs 15 residues. CDR3 loop: CASSVKTGMNTEAFF. CDR3 nucleotides: TGTGCCAGCAGCGTAAAGACAGGAATGAACACTGAAGCTTTCTTT.

This rearrangement joins TRBV5-6 to TRBJ2-1; D is unclear. Germline lookup yields CDR1 SGHDT and CDR2 YYEEEE. The CDR3 length is 14 residues. Between the trimmed V and J ends, which lost 4 bases and 1 base, there was a span of 9 bases. The CDR3 here is CASSPLGSYNEQFF. CDR3 nucleotide sequence: TGTGCCAGCAGCCCGTTGGGTTCCTACAATGAGCAGTTCTTC. The complete variable domain, with remaining parts taken from reference TRBV5-6 and TRBJ2-1, reads DAGVTQSPTHLIKTRGQQVTLRCSPKSGHDTVSWYQQALGQGPQFIFQYYEEEERQRGNFPDRFSGHQFPNYSSELNVNALLLGDSALYLCASSPLGSYNEQFFGPGTRLTVL.